These 20 T cell receptor beta chains were all obtained from the same sample, sequenced in a study of T cells in Graves' hyperthyroidism and ophthalmopathy. Regions amplified from RNA transcripts were the TCR beta CDR3 regions. The TCR CDR3 was amplified in a first-round RT-PCR using the HTBI primer set. MiXCR was run by TCRdb on the multiplex PCR reads, yielding one entry per CDR3 protein. The sample carries about 350,000 distinct CDR3 sequences, about 14% recorded once. Sample: blood. The source of these receptors is a woman aged 25 to 45 with Graves' hyperthyroidism.

At least ten counts were recorded for this clonotype. This chain uses TRBV20-1 with TRBJ1-2; 8 bases line up with TRBD1. J was trimmed by 4 bases and V by 0 bases; bases with no gene match: 4. The CDR3 is 14 amino acids. The germline gives CDR1 DFQATT, CDR2 SNEGSKA (reference sequence). The CDR3 DNA follows: TGCAGTGCTAGAGATGTTCAGGGGGCCTATGGCTACACCTTC. Translating gives CSARDVQGAYGYTF.

This clonotype was recorded at least ten times. This chain joins TRBV2 and TRBJ2-1; the D call may be TRBD1 or TRBD2 (6 bases each). There are 15 residues in the CDR3. V lost 3 bases and J lost 10, with 19 bases in between. Germline values: CDR1 SNHLY, CDR2 FYNNEI. The CDR3 reads CASSEVGGFTGEQFF. In DNA form, the CDR3 reads TGTGCCAGCAGTGAGGTCGGGGGATTCACAGGGGAGCAGTTCTTC.

This clonotype has a count of ten or more. The CDR3 loop reads CASSPSSPGAQPQHF. Written as DNA, the CDR3 is TGTGCCAGCAGTCCCTCGTCCCCGGGGGCTCAGCCCCAGCATTTT. V usage is TRBV28 and J usage is TRBJ1-5; a weak D match, TRBD1 (6 bases). V was trimmed by 5 bases and J by 6 bases, leaving 17 bases between them. Germline CDR1 reads MDHEN; CDR2 reads SYDVKM. CDR3 length: 15 amino acids.

The chain combines TRBV29-1 with TRBJ2-1; either TRBD1 or TRBD2 may fit D (5 bases each). Germline V gene data show CDR1 as SQVTM and CDR2 as ANQGSEA. The V gene lost 4 bases and the J gene lost 10 bases, with 23 bases spanning the gap. The CDR3 totals 15 residues. The CDR3 spells CSVVSPGGSHSEQFF. The CDR3 region has the DNA TGCAGCGTTGTGAGCCCTGGGGGTTCACATTCCGAGCAGTTCTTC.

This clonotype appeared many times. The chain carries TRBV20-1 and TRBJ2-3; D may be TRBD1 or TRBD2 (5 bases each). Germline V CDR1 and CDR2: DFQATT, SNEGSKA (reference sequence). V lost 0 bases and J 1 base, leaving 11 bases between the germline ends. The CDR3 covers 15 residues. The CDR3 region is CSARDPRGGTDTQYF. The DNA of the CDR3 is TGCAGTGCTAGAGATCCCCGAGGGGGCACAGATACGCAGTATTTT.

This clonotype was counted many times. The CDR3, as DNA: TGCAGTGCTAGAGATGCCACCTCTCAAGAGACCCAGTACTTC. Amino acid sequence: CSARDATSQETQYF. The chain carries TRBV20-1 and TRBJ2-5; no reliable D call. Trimming removed 0 bases from V and 2 bases from J, with 10 bases in between. The CDR3 is 14 amino acids. Germline CDR1 is DFQATT and CDR2 is SNEGSKA (reference sequence).

The sample holds many counts of this clonotype. The chain carries TRBV2 and TRBJ2-7, with D possibly TRBD1 on 7 matching bases. With 7 bases removed from V and 4 bases from J, the gap between germline ends came to 17 bases. The length of the CDR3 is 14 residues. Germline V CDR1 and CDR2: SNHLY, FYNNEI. The CDR3 DNA is TGTGCCAGCAAGGAGGGGACAGCCACATACGAGCAGTACTTC. This sequence encodes CASKEGTATYEQYF.

This clonotype appeared many times. The rearrangement uses TRBV28 and TRBJ2-7, with D possibly being TRBD2 (6 bases). Germline-derived CDR1 and CDR2 are MDHEN and SYDVKM. This CDR3 has 16 amino acids. The germline V and J ends were trimmed by 6 bases and 0 bases, with 18 bases remaining between them. CDR3 sequence (DNA): TGTGCCAGCAGCTTGGGCCCTTTCGGGAGCTCCTACGAGCAGTACTTC. It encodes CASSLGPFGSSYEQYF.

This clonotype has ten or more counts. The V and J genes are TRBV29-1 and TRBJ1-2, with 9 bases identical to TRBD1. The CDR3 has 12 residues. V was pared by 7 bases and J by 4 bases, with 4 bases of the junction left unmatched. The germline V gene encodes CDR1 SQVTM and CDR2 ANQGSEA. The chain's CDR3 is CSAEDRGYGYTF. The CDR3 DNA reads TGCAGCGCCGAGGACAGGGGCTATGGCTACACCTTC.

This chain links TRBV7-9 with TRBJ2-6; 7 bases match TRBD1. Germline CDR1 and CDR2: SEHNR and FQNEAQ (reference sequence). V shed 6 bases and J 1 base; nucleotides not matched to a gene: 12. This CDR3 is 18 amino acids long. DNA for the CDR3: TGTGCCAGCAGGCCTAAAGGGACAGTGGCGTCTGGGGCCAACGTCCTGACTTTC. Its protein is CASRPKGTVASGANVLTF.

The sample holds a few counts of this clonotype. The chain couples TRBV9 to TRBJ2-2; D remains unclear. The germline gives CDR1 SGDLS, CDR2 YYNGEE. The CDR3 loop spans 13 amino acids. V was clipped by 2 bases and J by 8 bases, with 10 bases between them. CDR3 in amino acids: CASSVVEGGELFF. The DNA of the CDR3 is TGTGCCAGCAGCGTGGTCGAAGGAGGGGAGCTGTTTTTT.

This clonotype was seen more than once but under ten times. This chain connects TRBV30 to TRBJ1-4; no firm D call. V was shortened by 3 bases and J by 8 bases, with 19 bases between the two germline ends. The CDR3 sequence is 15 residues long. Looked up from germline, CDR1 is GTSNPN and CDR2 is SVGIG (reference sequence). The CDR3 bases are TGTGCCTGGAGCCGTGTGGGCCCTGCCTCCGAAAAACTGTTTTTT. Its translation is CAWSRVGPASEKLFF.

There are many counts of this clonotype. The chain has TRBV27 and TRBJ1-5; D gene ambiguous. Trimming pared 4 bases from V and 0 bases from J, leaving 16 bases between. CDR1 is MNHEY, CDR2 SMNVEV, per germline (reference sequence). This CDR3 is built from 17 residues. This CDR3 reads CASSSIGRANSNQPQHF. DNA for the CDR3: TGTGCCAGCAGTTCGATCGGACGAGCGAATAGCAATCAGCCCCAGCATTTT.

Points on this clonotype: As the CDR3 is not closed by the conserved phenylalanine or tryptophan, this likely results from a read error. V gene TRBV14 combines with J gene TRBJ2-7; D ambiguous. The CDR3 covers 14 residues. V lost 1 base to trimming and J lost 4 bases, with 11 bases between them. Germline V lookup: CDR1 SGHDN, CDR2 FVKESK. CDR3 sequence reads: CASSQVGRIYEQYL. CDR3 bases: TGTGCCAGCAGCCAAGTTGGGCGGATATACGAGCAGTACCTC.

Only a few counts were recorded for this clonotype. The rearrangement links TRBV7-9 to TRBJ2-1, with 15 bases identical to TRBD2. Germline-derived CDR1 and CDR2 are SEHNR and FQNEAQ (reference sequence). Trimming took 0 bases from V and 9 from J; bases not matched to a gene: 9. The CDR3 totals 18 residues. The CDR3 region has the DNA TGTGCCAGCAGCTTAGCGAAGGGGACTAGCGGGAGGAGAGGTGAGCAGTTCTTC. This sequence encodes CASSLAKGTSGRRGEQFF.

The rearrangement links TRBV10-3 to TRBJ2-7, with D possibly called TRBD1 or TRBD2 (5 bases each). CDR1 is ENHRY, CDR2 SYGVKD, per germline. The CDR3 extends over 13 amino acids. Trimming removed 0 bases from V and 3 bases from J, with 6 bases in between. CDR3 loop: CAISESRGYEQYF. The CDR3, as DNA: TGTGCCATCAGTGAGTCGAGGGGCTACGAGCAGTACTTC.

There are many counts of this clonotype. The chain links TRBV28 to TRBJ2-1; 8 bases agree with TRBD2. The germline V gene encodes CDR1 MDHEN and CDR2 SYDVKM. Trimming took 4 bases from V and 3 from J; bases not matched to a gene: 8. This CDR3 comprises 16 residues. DNA of the CDR3: TGTGCCAGCAGTTCCTCTAGCGGGCAATACTACAATGAGCAGTTCTTC. Protein sequence: CASSSSSGQYYNEQFF.

This clonotype was observed at least ten times. The J gene is TRBJ2-7, the V gene TRBV28; D uncertain. The CDR3 runs to 14 residues. Germline-derived CDR1 and CDR2 are MDHEN and SYDVKM. Trimming pared 6 bases from V and 3 bases from J, leaving 15 bases between. The CDR3: CASSHPKALYEQYF. CDR3 DNA: TGTGCCAGCAGCCACCCCAAAGCCCTCTACGAGCAGTACTTC.

For this clonotype: The junction and the germline gene differ at one end; a read error may be behind it. The rearrangement links TRBV2 to TRBJ2-7, with TRBD2 matching over 15 bases. From germline, CDR1 is SNHLY and CDR2 FYNNEI. CDR3 size: 16 residues. Here the CDR3 DNA reads TGTGCCAGGATCCCGGGACTAGCGGGAGGTTCCTACGAGCAGGACTTC. Its translation: CARIPGLAGGSYEQDF.

The table lists this clonotype with many counts. This chain joins TRBV27 and TRBJ1-6; maybe TRBD1 (6 bases). The CDR3 sequence is 17 residues long. V was clipped by 5 bases and J by 5 bases, with 19 bases between them. The V gene's germline CDR1 is MNHEY and CDR2 SMNVEV (reference sequence). CDR3 bases: TGTGCCAGCAGTAAATTACAGGGCGACGGTAATAATTCACCCCTCCACTTT. Its translation: CASSKLQGDGNNSPLHF.